The present entry profiles one T cell receptor beta chain with its context. These data belong to a study of cytomegalovirus exposure and HLA in healthy donors. This CDR3 has 13 residues. Germline V CDR1 and CDR2: SNHLY, FYNNEI. Trimming pared 6 bases from V and 3 bases from J, leaving 11 bases between. The PCR contained 60 Vbeta and 13 Jbeta primers. Sequencing used immunoSEQ multiplex PCR; TCRdb keeps in-frame clones, though not all of them. The table records under 250,000 clones, around 80% of them present only once. The chain employs TRBV2 and TRBJ1-2; tentative D call: TRBD1 (5 bases). Sequencing was carried out using PBMCs. The sequence was collected from a young man in good health and CMV-seronegative. DNA for the CDR3: TGTGCCAGCAGCCGCGGGGACTACTATGGCTACACCTTC. This codes for CASSRGDYYGYTF.